The T cell receptor (beta chain) under discussion was sequenced for a study of cytomegalovirus exposure and HLA in healthy donors. Background on the study: Samples from HLA-typed donors yielded around 79 million unique TCRs in an early data release. Study findings and constraints: Reportedly, TCR beta sequences accurately predicted HLA-A and HLA-B alleles in most subjects. HLA alleles showed associations with 15,000 to 20,000 TCR beta sequences in a later analysis, at a 0.05 false discovery rate. The majority of TCR sequences were rare, yet some public TCRs appeared in many donors.

Amplification used 60 Vbeta primers and 13 Jbeta primers. Generated by immunoSEQ multiplex PCR, the TCRdb table keeps only in-frame clones and is missing some. The data show 250,000 to 350,000 clones, 75% to 90% seen once. This CDR3 has 12 residues. V was pared by 3 bases and J by 1 base, with 6 bases between. CDR1 is GTSNPN, CDR2 SVGIG, per germline (reference sequence). Regarding this clone: Its antigen remains unknown.

The sample was PBMCs. This receptor was identified in a girl aged 2-9 years in good health and CMV-seronegative. The rearrangement links TRBV30 to TRBJ1-1; no clear D gene. CDR3 amino acids: CAWRGENTEAFF. The CDR3 bases are TGTGCCTGGAGAGGAGAGAACACTGAAGCTTTCTTT.